One sample yielded the 11 T cell receptor beta chains listed below, sequenced in a study of blood T cell repertoires in COVID-19 (dated by TCRdb to 2018 to 2021). Library preparation used the immunoSEQ multiplex PCR assay. TCRdb took over this immuneACCESS table, retaining in-frame rearrangements with V and J assigned. Such tables are incomplete; in checked studies, under half of the missing clones stem from an unresolved V gene, and the remainder is unexplained. Counted in this sample were 150,000 to 200,000 clones; 70% to 80% of them appeared once. Roughly 7.5% of the sample lies in the top ten. Sequencing was carried out using peripheral blood. The receptors stem from a man aged 60-69 years with acute or convalescent COVID-19.

As for this clone: Other DNA sequences within the sample encode an identical CDR3. This chain joins TRBV5-1 and TRBJ1-6, with D possibly TRBD1 on 6 matching bases. This CDR3 is 15 amino acids long. V dropped 2 bases and J dropped 6 bases, with 12 bases sitting between them. The germline CDR1 and CDR2 sequences are SGHRS and YFSETQ. The CDR3 region is CASSLAQGPNSPLHF. CDR3 in DNA: TGCGCCAGCAGCTTAGCGCAGGGGCCTAATTCACCCCTCCACTTT.

The CDR3, as DNA: TGTGCCAGCAGTTACGGGGGGGCTGGCTACACCTTC. Its protein product is CASSYGGAGYTF. The chain carries TRBV6-5 and TRBJ1-2; D might be TRBD1 (6 bases). CDR1 is MNHEY, CDR2 SVGAGI, per germline. The CDR3 extends over 12 amino acids. V lost 2 bases to trimming and J lost 7 bases, with 8 bases between them.

The genes are TRBV21-1 and TRBJ2-5; the table's D call of TRBD2 was not tested on the DNA. TRBV21-1 is deemed a pseudogene. This CDR3 has 13 residues. The CDR3 nucleotides read TGTGCCAGCAGCAAAGGTCGGAGGGAGACCCAGTACTTC. It codes for CASSKGRRETQYF.

V and J are TRBV28 and TRBJ2-7, with 12 nucleotides matching TRBD1. CDR1 and CDR2 from the germline V gene are MDHEN and SYDVKM. With 6 bases clipped from V and 5 bases from J, the junction kept 8 bases outside the gene matches. CDR3 length: 15 amino acids. As DNA, the CDR3 is TGTGCCAGCAGCCCTCCGGGACAGGGGGCCCACGAGCAGTACTTC. Protein: CASSPPGQGAHEQYF.

This chain links TRBV19 with TRBJ2-3; TRBD1 aligns across 7 bases. The CDR3 sequence is 18 residues long. Germline assignment: CDR1 LNHDA and CDR2 SQIVND (reference sequence). With 4 bases clipped from V and 2 bases from J, the junction kept 15 bases outside the gene matches. CDR3 nucleotides: TGTGCCAGTAGTAAGGACAGGCCCCTCGTCTCCTTCACAGATACGCAGTATTTT. Amino acids: CASSKDRPLVSFTDTQYF.

This clone was counted a single time. The CDR3 loop is CASSFRAGSTDTQYF. The DNA of the CDR3 is TGTGCCAGCAGCTTCCGGGCGGGAAGCACAGATACGCAGTATTTT. This chain connects TRBV2 to TRBJ2-3; possible D gene TRBD2, 6 bases. CDR3 length: 15 amino acids. The V end lost 6 bases, the J end lost 0 bases, and 13 bases lay between the germline ends. Germline lookup yields CDR1 SNHLY and CDR2 FYNNEI.

The chain combines TRBV3-1 (or the pseudogene TRBV3-2) with TRBJ2-1; TRBD2 aligns across 8 bases. Germline V gene data show CDR1 as LGHDT and CDR2 as YNNKEL (reference sequence). V dropped 3 bases and J dropped 3; count of bases not matched to a gene: 16. CDR3 length: 19 residues. CDR3 residues: CASSHSGTSDNIHYNEQFF. CDR3 coding DNA: TGTGCCAGCAGCCATAGTGGGACTAGTGACAACATCCACTACAATGAGCAGTTCTTC.

The chain recombines TRBV28 with TRBJ2-5; 7 bases align to TRBD1. The CDR3 extends over 15 amino acids. Germline CDR1 reads MDHEN; CDR2 reads SYDVKM. Losses at the gene ends were 5 bases for V and 5 bases for J; bases not matched to a gene: 11. The CDR3 sequence is CASSGLQGSYETQYF. The CDR3, as DNA: TGTGCCAGCAGTGGGTTACAGGGGTCGTATGAGACCCAGTACTTC.

This clone was counted once. CDR3 amino acids: CASSSDSVNEQYF. Written as DNA, the CDR3 is TGTGCCAGCAGTTCGGACAGTGTCAACGAGCAGTACTTC. The rearrangement uses TRBV12-3 or TRBV12-4 and TRBJ2-7, with a tentative D call TRBD1 (6 bases). CDR3 length: 13 residues. Trimming left V 4 bases short and J 5 bases short, with 12 bases between.

Of note for this clone: This same CDR3 is encoded by further DNA sequences in the sample. V usage is TRBV10-3 and J usage is TRBJ1-2, with a possible D match to TRBD1 (5 bases). Germline CDR1 ENHRY, CDR2 SYGVKD. Trimming stripped 4 bases from V and 3 bases from J, with 12 bases between. The CDR3 runs 14 residues. CDR3 sequence reads: CAISVGQGDYGYTF. CDR3 sequence (DNA): TGTGCCATCAGTGTCGGGCAGGGTGACTATGGCTACACCTTC.

This chain joins TRBV5-5 and TRBJ2-1; 11 bases are a match to TRBD2. The CDR3 runs to 20 residues. V dropped 0 bases and J dropped 2; count of bases not matched to a gene: 13. Germline CDR1 reads SGHKS; CDR2 reads YYEKEE (reference sequence). In DNA form, the CDR3 reads TGTGCCAGCAGCTTGGGGGCTAGCGGGGGGAGCTTAGTCACCTACAATGAGCAGTTCTTC. It translates to CASSLGASGGSLVTYNEQFF.